This TCR beta chain comes out of a study of technical replicates of blood from a few donors. CDR3 size: 17 residues. CDR1 PRHDT and CDR2 FYEKMQ come from the germline V gene (reference sequence). V was clipped by 4 bases and J by 2 bases; unmatched bases: 6. The repertoire was sequenced with immunoSEQ multiplex PCR; TCRdb's copy has only in-frame clones and lacks some. Of tens of thousands of clones listed, just under 95% are singletons. The J gene is TRBJ2-2, the V gene TRBV13; 11 bases agree with TRBD2. The TCR was taken from a human donor in good health. Input material: T cells isolated from PBMCs. The CDR3 DNA reads as TGTGCCAGCAGCTCCCGGGGGACTAGCGGTAACACCGGGGAGCTGTTTTTT. As protein: CASSSRGTSGNTGELFF.